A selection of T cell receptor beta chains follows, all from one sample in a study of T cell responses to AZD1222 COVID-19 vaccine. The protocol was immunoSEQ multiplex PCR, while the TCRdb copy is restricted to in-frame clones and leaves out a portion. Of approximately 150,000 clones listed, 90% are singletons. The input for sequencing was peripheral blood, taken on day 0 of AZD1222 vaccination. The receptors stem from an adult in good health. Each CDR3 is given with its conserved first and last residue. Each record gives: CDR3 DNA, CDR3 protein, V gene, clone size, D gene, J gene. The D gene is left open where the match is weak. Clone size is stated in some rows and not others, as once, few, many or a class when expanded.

cdr3_nt: TGTGCCAGCAGTACAGGGGGGCCGGTTGGCTATGGCTACACCTTC
cdr3_aa: CASSTGGPVGYGYTF
v_call: TRBV4-2
clone_size: -
d_call: TRBD1
j_call: TRBJ1-2

cdr3_nt: TGTGCCAGCAGTTACTCTAGGGGTAGCTCTGGAAACACCATATATTTT
cdr3_aa: CASSYSRGSSGNTIYF
v_call: TRBV6-5
clone_size: -
d_call: -
j_call: TRBJ1-3

cdr3_nt: TGTGCCAGCAACCCCGGGGGGATTTCTGAAAAACTGTTTTTT
cdr3_aa: CASNPGGISEKLFF
v_call: TRBV7-2
clone_size: -
d_call: -
j_call: TRBJ1-4

cdr3_nt: TGTGCCAGCAGCTTGGCCATAGGTTCGGGACAGGACATAGAGGAGCAGTACTTC
cdr3_aa: CASSLAIGSGQDIEEQYF
v_call: TRBV5-8
clone_size: -
d_call: TRBD1
j_call: TRBJ2-7

cdr3_nt: TGTGCCAGCAGCGACCGGGACCCCTTTCCTTCACCCCTCCACTTT
cdr3_aa: CASSDRDPFPSPLHF
v_call: TRBV7-9
clone_size: -
d_call: -
j_call: TRBJ1-6

cdr3_nt: TGTGCCATCAGTGAAGGTCTAGCGGGAATTTACGAGCAGTACTTC
cdr3_aa: CAISEGLAGIYEQYF
v_call: TRBV10-3
clone_size: -
d_call: TRBD2
j_call: TRBJ2-7

cdr3_nt: TGTGCCAGCAGTTACGGCTTCGGGACAGTTGAAGCTTTCTTT
cdr3_aa: CASSYGFGTVEAFF
v_call: TRBV6-2/TRBV6-3
clone_size: once
d_call: TRBD1
j_call: TRBJ1-1

cdr3_nt: TGTGCCAGCAGCCAATACGGGGGAAGCAATCAGCCCCAGCATTTT
cdr3_aa: CASSQYGGSNQPQHF
v_call: TRBV3-1/TRBV3-2
clone_size: -
d_call: -
j_call: TRBJ1-5

cdr3_nt: TGCGCCAGCAGCCCCATCCAGGGACAGGCCCACACCGGGGAGCTGTTTTTT
cdr3_aa: CASSPIQGQAHTGELFF
v_call: TRBV5-1
clone_size: -
d_call: TRBD1
j_call: TRBJ2-2

cdr3_nt: TGTGCCAGCAGTGAATGGGGATACCAGAACGAGCAGTACTTC
cdr3_aa: CASSEWGYQNEQYF
v_call: TRBV2
clone_size: -
d_call: -
j_call: TRBJ2-7

cdr3_nt: TGCGCCAGCAGAGAAACAGGGGGATTTCGCGAGCAGTACTTC
cdr3_aa: CASRETGGFREQYF
v_call: TRBV5-1
clone_size: once
d_call: TRBD1
j_call: TRBJ2-7

cdr3_nt: TGCAGCGTCCGACAGGTTAACACTGAAGCTTTCTTT
cdr3_aa: CSVRQVNTEAFF
v_call: TRBV29-1
clone_size: -
d_call: -
j_call: TRBJ1-1

cdr3_nt: TGCGCCAGCAGAGGAGACGAGCAGTACTTC
cdr3_aa: CASRGDEQYF
v_call: TRBV5-1
clone_size: few
d_call: -
j_call: TRBJ2-7

cdr3_nt: TGTGCCAGCAGCGTAGAGGGTTGGCATAGCACAGATACGCAGTATTTT
cdr3_aa: CASSVEGWHSTDTQYF
v_call: TRBV9
clone_size: -
d_call: -
j_call: TRBJ2-3

cdr3_nt: TGCAGCGTTGCCAGGGAGGTGGACGAGCAGTACTTC
cdr3_aa: CSVAREVDEQYF
v_call: TRBV29-1
clone_size: -
d_call: -
j_call: TRBJ2-7

cdr3_nt: TGTGCCAGCAGCCACGGTTCACCCCTCCACTTT
cdr3_aa: CASSHGSPLHF
v_call: TRBV3-1/TRBV3-2
clone_size: -
d_call: -
j_call: TRBJ1-6

cdr3_nt: TGTGCCAGCAGCTTAGGCTCTGGAAACACCATATATTTT
cdr3_aa: CASSLGSGNTIYF
v_call: TRBV11-3
clone_size: once
d_call: -
j_call: TRBJ1-3

cdr3_nt: TGTGCCAGCAGCCAAGAGACAGGGTACACTGAAGCTTTCTTT
cdr3_aa: CASSQETGYTEAFF
v_call: TRBV3-1/TRBV3-2
clone_size: -
d_call: TRBD1
j_call: TRBJ1-1

cdr3_nt: TGTGCCAGCAGCTTATCAGCGGGGAATGGCTACACCTTC
cdr3_aa: CASSLSAGNGYTF
v_call: TRBV7-3
clone_size: -
d_call: -
j_call: TRBJ1-2

cdr3_nt: TGTGCCAGCAGCCAAGATTTCGGAGGGACTACGGGAAACACCATATATTTT
cdr3_aa: CASSQDFGGTTGNTIYF
v_call: TRBV4-2
clone_size: -
d_call: -
j_call: TRBJ1-3

cdr3_nt: TGTGCCACCATTCTAGTCGAGAGTAATGAAAAACTGTTTTTT
cdr3_aa: CATILVESNEKLFF
v_call: TRBV19
clone_size: -
d_call: -
j_call: TRBJ1-4

cdr3_nt: TGTGCCAGCAGCCAATCTAGGGTGAGCTCCTACGAGCAGTACTTC
cdr3_aa: CASSQSRVSSYEQYF
v_call: TRBV4-2
clone_size: -
d_call: -
j_call: TRBJ2-7

cdr3_nt: TGTGCCAGCAGCCCCCGGGGGGTACAGGGGCTGGTCACTGAAGCTTTCTTT
cdr3_aa: CASSPRGVQGLVTEAFF
v_call: TRBV28
clone_size: -
d_call: TRBD1
j_call: TRBJ1-1

cdr3_nt: TGTGCCATCAGTGAGTCCACGTCGAGAAACACCATATATTTT
cdr3_aa: CAISESTSRNTIYF
v_call: TRBV10-3
clone_size: -
d_call: -
j_call: TRBJ1-3

cdr3_nt: TGTGCCAGCAGTACCCACGGGTTACCGCCCCAGCATTTT
cdr3_aa: CASSTHGLPPQHF
v_call: TRBV12-3/TRBV12-4
clone_size: -
d_call: -
j_call: TRBJ1-5

cdr3_nt: TGTGCCAGCAGCTTTTATGGAAACACCGGGGAGCTGTTTTTT
cdr3_aa: CASSFYGNTGELFF
v_call: TRBV7-3
clone_size: -
d_call: -
j_call: TRBJ2-2

cdr3_nt: TGTGCCAGCAGTGTATTAAGGGACCGGTACTTC
cdr3_aa: CASSVLRDRYF
v_call: TRBV2
clone_size: -
d_call: -
j_call: TRBJ2-5

cdr3_nt: TGTGCCAGCAGCACTCACGGGGAGCAGCCCCAGCATTTT
cdr3_aa: CASSTHGEQPQHF
v_call: TRBV7-2
clone_size: -
d_call: -
j_call: TRBJ1-5

cdr3_nt: TGTGCCAGTAGTATAGCCCGGGACAGTAAAAATGAAAAACTGTTTTTT
cdr3_aa: CASSIARDSKNEKLFF
v_call: TRBV19
clone_size: -
d_call: TRBD1
j_call: TRBJ1-4

cdr3_nt: TGTGCCAGCGCTGCGGCGGGCACTGAAGCTTTCTTT
cdr3_aa: CASAAAGTEAFF
v_call: TRBV12-3/TRBV12-4
clone_size: -
d_call: -
j_call: TRBJ1-1

cdr3_nt: TGCAGCGTCCGGACAGGGGGCGCCTATGGCTACACCTTC
cdr3_aa: CSVRTGGAYGYTF
v_call: TRBV29-1
clone_size: -
d_call: TRBD1
j_call: TRBJ1-2